Listed below are T cell receptor beta chains from one sample, sequenced in a study of T cell repertoires in cytomegalovirus infection. Their target antigens are unknown. Via MiXCR, TCRdb re-called the reads, giving one row per CDR3 protein. Of under 850,000 distinct CDR3 sequences listed, around 30% were seen once; the top ten hold roughly 20%. The source material was cultured PBMCs, sampled from culture after CMV antigen stimulation. Receptors were obtained from a human donor in good health (CMV status not recorded). Some clones in this sample may be carry-over from other donors' samples. Each CDR3 is given with its conserved first and last residue. Fields, in order: V gene, clone size, CDR3 length, CDR3 protein. Clone size is given for some rows only: seen once, a few or many times, or a class if the clone is expanded.

v_gene: TRBV3-1; abundance: few; len: 15; CDR3aa: CASSQGVQGVRPLHF
v_gene: TRBV6-1; abundance: few; len: 14; CDR3aa: CASSSSGLAGGWIF
v_gene: TRBV28; abundance: few; len: 13; CDR3aa: CASSLRQQDEQYF
v_gene: TRBV7-2; abundance: many; len: 14; CDR3aa: CASSPQGTAYEQYF
v_gene: TRBV7-2; abundance: few; len: 16; CDR3aa: CASSLSYRAGNQPQHF
v_gene: TRBV7-9; abundance: few; len: 16; CDR3aa: CASSLALAGAYNEQFF
v_gene: TRBV10-2; abundance: -; len: 17; CDR3aa: CASSEALTAVMNTEAFF
v_gene: TRBV28; abundance: few; len: 15; CDR3aa: CASTSPGGWYQPQHF
v_gene: TRBV11-2; abundance: -; len: 12; CDR3aa: CASRGYNSPLHF
v_gene: TRBV6-6; abundance: -; len: 14; CDR3aa: CASSYQETGEKLFF
v_gene: TRBV11-2; abundance: -; len: 16; CDR3aa: CASSLVLGYRQETQYF
v_gene: TRBV27; abundance: -; len: 13; CDR3aa: CASRGISAYGYTF
v_gene: TRBV24-1; abundance: few; len: 14; CDR3aa: CATSDRTVNYGYTF
v_gene: TRBV7-2; abundance: many; len: 14; CDR3aa: CASSLAGHKETQYF
v_gene: TRBV30; abundance: -; len: 15; CDR3aa: CAWSVVGPIIYGYTF
v_gene: TRBV7-2; abundance: -; len: 16; CDR3aa: CASSFNPGSDTGELFF
v_gene: TRBV18; abundance: -; len: 18; CDR3aa: CASSVGLVGLAYQETQYF
v_gene: TRBV7-2; abundance: many; len: 15; CDR3aa: CASSLEPGGRNEQFF
v_gene: TRBV7-8; abundance: -; len: 13; CDR3aa: CASSPQFLGELCF
v_gene: TRBV11-2; abundance: -; len: 15; CDR3aa: CASSDPLAGEHEQYF
v_gene: TRBV20-1; abundance: -; len: 13; CDR3aa: CSARREGGSGQYF